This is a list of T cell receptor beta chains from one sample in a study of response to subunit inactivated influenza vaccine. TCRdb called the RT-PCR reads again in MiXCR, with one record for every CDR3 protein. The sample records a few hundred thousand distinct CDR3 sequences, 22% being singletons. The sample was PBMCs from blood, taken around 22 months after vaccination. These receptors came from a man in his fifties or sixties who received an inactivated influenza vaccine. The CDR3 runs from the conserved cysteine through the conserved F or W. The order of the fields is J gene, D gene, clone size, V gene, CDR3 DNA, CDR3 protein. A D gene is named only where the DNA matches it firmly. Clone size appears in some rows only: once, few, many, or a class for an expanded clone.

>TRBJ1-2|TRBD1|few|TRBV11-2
TGTGCCAGCACCATAGGAACAGGGGACTATGGCTACACCTTC
CASTIGTGDYGYTF
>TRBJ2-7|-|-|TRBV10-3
TGTGCCATCAGTCTAACAGAGTACGAGCAGTACTTC
CAISLTEYEQYF
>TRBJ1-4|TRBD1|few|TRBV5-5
TGTGCCAGCAGCTTTGGGCTCCGGGACAGTAATGAAAAACTGTTTTTT
CASSFGLRDSNEKLFF
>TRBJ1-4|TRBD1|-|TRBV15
TGTGCCACCAGCACAGGGGGTGGGCTAAAACTGTTTTTT
CATSTGGGLKLFF
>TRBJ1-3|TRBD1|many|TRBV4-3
TGCGCCAGCAGCCAGCACCTAGGGGGCGCGGGGGGAAACACCATATATTTT
CASSQHLGGAGGNTIYF
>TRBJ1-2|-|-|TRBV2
TGTGCCAGCAGTGAAACCCCGCAGGGGACTAGAGGCTACACCTTC
CASSETPQGTRGYTF
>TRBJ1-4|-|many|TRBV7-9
TGTGCCAGCAGCCCGCAGGGGATGAGGTCTAATGAAAAACTGTTTTTT
CASSPQGMRSNEKLFF
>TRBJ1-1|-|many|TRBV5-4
TGTGCCAGCAGCCGCGTGAACACTGAAGCTTTCTTT
CASSRVNTEAFF
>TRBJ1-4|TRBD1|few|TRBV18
TGTGCCAGCTCACCACCTACAGGGGGCGCGGAACCTAATGAAAAACTGTTTTTT
CASSPPTGGAEPNEKLFF
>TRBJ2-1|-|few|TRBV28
TGTGCCAGCAGGACCTTCATCGGGGGCCCATACAATGAGCAGTTCTTC
CASRTFIGGPYNEQFF
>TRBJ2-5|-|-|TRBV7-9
TGTGCCAGCAGCCCCTCTAGTGTTGCGGAGACCCAGTACTTC
CASSPSSVAETQYF
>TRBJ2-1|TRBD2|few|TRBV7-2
TGTGCCAGCAGCAAGACTAGCGGGGGGAATGAGCAGTTCTTC
CASSKTSGGNEQFF
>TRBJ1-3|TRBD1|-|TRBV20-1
TGCAGTGCTAGGGCGACAGGGGTCCCAAACTCTGGAAACACCATATATTTT
CSARATGVPNSGNTIYF
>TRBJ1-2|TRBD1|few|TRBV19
TGTGCCAGTAGTATAACAGGGGGCATTGGAGGAGATGGCTACACCTTC
CASSITGGIGGDGYTF
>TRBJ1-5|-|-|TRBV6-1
TGTGCCACCTCTCGAATACTCGGCAATCAGCCCCAGCATTTT
CATSRILGNQPQHF
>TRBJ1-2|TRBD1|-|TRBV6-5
TGTGTCAGCAGTTACTCGACTTTAGGACAGGGAAAAGGCTACACCTTC
CVSSYSTLGQGKGYTF
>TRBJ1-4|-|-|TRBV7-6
TGTGCCAGCAGCTTAGGGCCTATGAGGGAAGCTAATGAAAAACTGTTTTTT
CASSLGPMREANEKLFF
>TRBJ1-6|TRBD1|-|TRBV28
TGTGCCAGCAGTTTACCGGGACAGGGGGCCTTGAATTCACCCCTCCACTTT
CASSLPGQGALNSPLHF
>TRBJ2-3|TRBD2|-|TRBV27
TGTGCCAGCAGTTCGGTTCTAGCGGGGGCCTTGGGCACAGATACGCAGTATTTT
CASSSVLAGALGTDTQYF
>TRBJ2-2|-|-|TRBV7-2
TGTGCCAGCAGCCAGAGGGCCACCGGGGAGCTGTTTTTT
CASSQRATGELFF
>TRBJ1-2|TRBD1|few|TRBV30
TGTGCCTGGAGTAAGACGCAGGGGGGCTATGGCTACACCTTC
CAWSKTQGGYGYTF
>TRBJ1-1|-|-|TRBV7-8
TGTGCCAGCAGCTTTGGGCGGTGGAACACTGAAGCTTTCTTT
CASSFGRWNTEAFF
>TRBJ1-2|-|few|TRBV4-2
TGTGCCAGCAGCCAGGGCCAGGGAGGCTATGGCTACACCTTC
CASSQGQGGYGYTF
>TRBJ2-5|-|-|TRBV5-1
TGCGCCAGCAGCTTACCGTTCCAGGGTGGGGAGACCCAGTACTTC
CASSLPFQGGETQYF
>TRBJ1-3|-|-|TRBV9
TGTGCCAGCACCGCAGACGTGAGCTCTGGAAACACCTTATATTTT
CASTADVSSGNTLYF
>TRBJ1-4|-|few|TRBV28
TGTGCCAGCAGAAATCTCGGACTAGCAACTAATGAAAAACTGTTTTTT
CASRNLGLATNEKLFF
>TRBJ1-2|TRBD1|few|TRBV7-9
TGTGCCTCTCAGGGGGTGGACTATGGCTACACCTTC
CASQGVDYGYTF
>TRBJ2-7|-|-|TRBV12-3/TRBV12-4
TGTGCCAGCAGTCCCAGTTTGTGGACGTTCTCCTACGAGCAGTACTTC
CASSPSLWTFSYEQYF
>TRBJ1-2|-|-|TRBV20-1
TGCAGTGCTAGAGATCTCGTAGGAGATCCCTATGGCTACACCTTC
CSARDLVGDPYGYTF
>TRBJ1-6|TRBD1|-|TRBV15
TGTGCCACCAGCAGAGGACAGGGGTATTCACCCCTCCACTTT
CATSRGQGYSPLHF
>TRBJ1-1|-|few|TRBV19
TGTGCCAGTAAAGCAGGGATTATAAACACTGAAGCTTTCTTT
CASKAGIINTEAFF
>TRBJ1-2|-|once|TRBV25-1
TGTGCCAGCAGTGAACCAGGGAGGTATGGCTACACCTTC
CASSEPGRYGYTF
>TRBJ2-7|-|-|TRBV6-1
TGTGCCAGCAGGAGGGAAATGCGGGACACCCCTTACGAGCAGTACTTC
CASRREMRDTPYEQYF
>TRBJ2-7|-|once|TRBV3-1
TGTGCCAGCAGCCAAGGTGTCAGGGCTCTCTCCGCCTTC
CASSQGVRALSAF
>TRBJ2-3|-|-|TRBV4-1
TGCGCCAGCAGCCAAGAATATCTAGGCCCAGGGCAAGATACGCAGTATTTT
CASSQEYLGPGQDTQYF
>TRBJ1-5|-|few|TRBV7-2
TGTGCCAGCAGCGAAATTGCCGGGCCAGGGAATCAGCCCCAGCATTTT
CASSEIAGPGNQPQHF
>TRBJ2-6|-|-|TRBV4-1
TGCGCCAGCAGCCACCTTTCTGGGGCCAACGTCCTGACTTTC
CASSHLSGANVLTF
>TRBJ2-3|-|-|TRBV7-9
TGTGCCACTCCCTCGGGACACAGTAGCACAGATACGCAGTATTTT
CATPSGHSSTDTQYF